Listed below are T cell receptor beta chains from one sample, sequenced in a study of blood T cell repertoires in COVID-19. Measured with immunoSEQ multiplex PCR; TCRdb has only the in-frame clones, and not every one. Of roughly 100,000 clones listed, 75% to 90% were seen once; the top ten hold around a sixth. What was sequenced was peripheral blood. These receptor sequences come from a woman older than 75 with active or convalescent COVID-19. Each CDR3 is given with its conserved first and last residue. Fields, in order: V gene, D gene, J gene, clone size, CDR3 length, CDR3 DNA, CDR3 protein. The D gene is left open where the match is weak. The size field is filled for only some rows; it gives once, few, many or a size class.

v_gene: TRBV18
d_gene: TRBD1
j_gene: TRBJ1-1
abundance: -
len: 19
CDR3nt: TGTGCCAGCTCACCAGTTGAACATGGACAGGGGCCATTGAACACTGAAGCTTTCTTT
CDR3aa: CASSPVEHGQGPLNTEAFF

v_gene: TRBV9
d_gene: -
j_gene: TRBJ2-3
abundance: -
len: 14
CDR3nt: TGTGCCAGCAGCGTAGAAGCACAGACAGATACGCAGTATTTT
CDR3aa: CASSVEAQTDTQYF

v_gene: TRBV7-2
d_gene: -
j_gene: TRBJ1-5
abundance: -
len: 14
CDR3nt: TGTGCCAGCAGCCCGCGGACAGCCAATCAGCCCCAGCATTTT
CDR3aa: CASSPRTANQPQHF

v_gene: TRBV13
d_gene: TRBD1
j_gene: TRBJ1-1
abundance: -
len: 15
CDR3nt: TGTGCCAGCAGCAGAGACAGGGGACCGAGGGCTGAAGCTTTCTTT
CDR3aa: CASSRDRGPRAEAFF

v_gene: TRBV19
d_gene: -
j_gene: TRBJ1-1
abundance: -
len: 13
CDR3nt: TGTGCCAGTACATACAGTTTGAACACTGAAGCTTTCTTT
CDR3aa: CASTYSLNTEAFF

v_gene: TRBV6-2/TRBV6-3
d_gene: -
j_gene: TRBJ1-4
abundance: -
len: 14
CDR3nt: TGTGCCAGCAGTCACCCGGGACATGAGGAAAAACTGTTTTTT
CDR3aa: CASSHPGHEEKLFF

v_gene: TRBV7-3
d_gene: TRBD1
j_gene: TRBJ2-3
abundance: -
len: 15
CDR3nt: TGTGCCAGCAGTCGGCGGACAGGGGCGACAGATACGCAGTATTTT
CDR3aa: CASSRRTGATDTQYF

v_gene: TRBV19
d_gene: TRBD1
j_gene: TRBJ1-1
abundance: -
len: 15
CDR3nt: TGTGCCAGTTGTTACGGGACAGGGGGGGACACTGAAGCTTTCTTT
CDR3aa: CASCYGTGGDTEAFF

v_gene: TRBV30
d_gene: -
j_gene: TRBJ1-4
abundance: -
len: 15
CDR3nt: TGTGCCTGGAGTGTTGGGATGGCAGGGCTTGAAAAACTGTTTTTT
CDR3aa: CAWSVGMAGLEKLFF

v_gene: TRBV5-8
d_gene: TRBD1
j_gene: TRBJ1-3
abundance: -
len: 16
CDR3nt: TGTGCCAGCAGCTTGGAGGGACAGGGTGGTGGAAACACCATATATTTT
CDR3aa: CASSLEGQGGGNTIYF

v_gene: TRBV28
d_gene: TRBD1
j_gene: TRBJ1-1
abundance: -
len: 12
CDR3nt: TGTGCCAGCAGCCCCCAGGGGGCTAGTGCTTTCTTT
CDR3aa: CASSPQGASAFF

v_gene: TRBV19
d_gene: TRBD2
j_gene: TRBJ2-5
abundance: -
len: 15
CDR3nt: TGTGCCAGTAGTATAAATAAACTAGCGAGAGAGACCCAGTACTTC
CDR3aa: CASSINKLARETQYF

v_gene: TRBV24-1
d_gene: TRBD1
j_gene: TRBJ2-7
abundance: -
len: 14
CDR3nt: TGTGCCACCATACGACAGGGGCCAAGCAACGAGCAGTACTTC
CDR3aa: CATIRQGPSNEQYF

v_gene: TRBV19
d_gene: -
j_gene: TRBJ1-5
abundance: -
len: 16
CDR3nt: TGTGCCAGTAGTATTTTGGCGGGGTTCGGCAATCAGCCCCAGCATTTT
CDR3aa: CASSILAGFGNQPQHF

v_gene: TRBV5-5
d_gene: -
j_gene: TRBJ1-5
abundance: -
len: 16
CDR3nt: TGTGCCAGCAGCACACGCGGGACCTGGGCGGATCAGCCCCAGCATTTT
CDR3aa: CASSTRGTWADQPQHF

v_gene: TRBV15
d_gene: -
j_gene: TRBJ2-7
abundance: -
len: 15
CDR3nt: TGTGCCACCAGCAGAGATACCGGTAGCTCCTACGAGCAGTACTTC
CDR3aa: CATSRDTGSSYEQYF

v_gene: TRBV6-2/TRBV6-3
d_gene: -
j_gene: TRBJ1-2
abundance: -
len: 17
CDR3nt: TGTGCCAGCAGTTTTTCGAGAGTAAGGGGAAGTGGCTATGGCTACACCTTC
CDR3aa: CASSFSRVRGSGYGYTF

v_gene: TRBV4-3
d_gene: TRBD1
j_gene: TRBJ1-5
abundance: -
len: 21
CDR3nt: TGCGCCAGCAGCCAATCCGACCCCGGGACAGGGGGCGAATCTGCCAATCAGCCCCAGCATTTT
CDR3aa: CASSQSDPGTGGESANQPQHF

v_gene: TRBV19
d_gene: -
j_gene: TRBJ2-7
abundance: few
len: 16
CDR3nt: TGTGCCAGTAGTATAGGGTACGGAGGCAGCTACTACGAGCAGTACTTC
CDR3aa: CASSIGYGGSYYEQYF